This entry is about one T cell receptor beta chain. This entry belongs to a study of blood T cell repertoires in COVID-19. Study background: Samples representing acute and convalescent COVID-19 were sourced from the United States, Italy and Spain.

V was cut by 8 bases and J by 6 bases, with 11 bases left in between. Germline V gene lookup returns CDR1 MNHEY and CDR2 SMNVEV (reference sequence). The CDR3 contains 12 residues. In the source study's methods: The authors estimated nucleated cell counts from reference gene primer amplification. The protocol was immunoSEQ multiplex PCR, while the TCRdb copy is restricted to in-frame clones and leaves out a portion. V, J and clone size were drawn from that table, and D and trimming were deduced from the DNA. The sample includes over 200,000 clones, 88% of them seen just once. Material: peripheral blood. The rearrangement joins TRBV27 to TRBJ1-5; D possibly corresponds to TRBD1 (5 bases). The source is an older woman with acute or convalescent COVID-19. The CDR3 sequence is CASGREGQPQHF. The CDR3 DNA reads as TGTGCCAGCGGCAGGGAAGGTCAGCCCCAGCATTTT.